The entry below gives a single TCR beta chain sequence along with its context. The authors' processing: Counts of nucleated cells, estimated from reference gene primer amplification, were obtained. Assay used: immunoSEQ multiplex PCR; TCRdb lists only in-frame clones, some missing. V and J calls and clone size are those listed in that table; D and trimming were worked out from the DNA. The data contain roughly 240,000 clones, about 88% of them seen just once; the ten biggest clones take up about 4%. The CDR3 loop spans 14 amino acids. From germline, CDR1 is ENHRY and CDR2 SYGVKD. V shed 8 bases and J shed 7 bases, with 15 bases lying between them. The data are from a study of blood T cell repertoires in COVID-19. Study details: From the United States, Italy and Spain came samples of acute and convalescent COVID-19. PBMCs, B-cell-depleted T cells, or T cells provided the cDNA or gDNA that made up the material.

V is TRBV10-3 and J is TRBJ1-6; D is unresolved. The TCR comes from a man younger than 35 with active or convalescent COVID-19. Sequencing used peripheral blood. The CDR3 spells CAIREGRTNSPLHF. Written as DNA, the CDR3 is TGTGCCATCCGGGAAGGGCGAACCAATTCACCCCTCCACTTT.